This T cell receptor beta chain was retrieved from a study of siplizumab effects on memory and regulatory T cells (dated by TCRdb to between 2017 and 2020). The study in broad terms: The effect of the anti-CD2 antibody siplizumab on alloreactive T-cell subsets was examined in allogeneic mixed lymphocyte reactions constructed from human PBMCs.

Study-wide findings and limitations: Roughly 80-97% of proliferating CD4+ or CD8+ clones could not be assigned a naive or memory phenotype. Unstimulated naive T cells appeared to be more diverse than memory T cells, and naive cells seemed to make a substantial contribution to the alloresponse. Among mappable alloreactive CD4+ clones, the Treg-derived fraction averaged around 70% with siplizumab versus roughly 25% in control reactions. Siplizumab significantly lowered the cumulative frequency of alloreactive sequences that could be traced to unstimulated CD4+ memory T cells. Sequences below about 10^-5 frequency were poorly captured, so only a minor fraction of alloreactive clones could be mapped to unstimulated subsets. The suppressive function of proliferating Tregs from siplizumab cultures was not functionally confirmed.

The library came from the immunoSEQ multiplex PCR assay. The deep sequencing platform assayed about 10^5 TCR templates per sample. Genomic DNA extracted from sorted T cells was used for TCRbeta CDR3 sequencing. The paper's data handling went like this. The R programming language was used for clonal analysis of the TCRbeta CDR3 data. Comparing unstimulated samples against CFSE-low samples taken after the reaction was how alloreactive CD4+ and CD8+ clones were defined. Regulatory or non-regulatory origin of alloreactive CD4+ clones was assigned by matching sequences to the sorted unstimulated Treg and non-Treg repertoires. TCRdb took this table from immuneACCESS and kept in-frame rearrangements with V and J called. Such tables lack part of the clones; where checked against another copy, unresolved V genes explain under half of the gap, and the rest is unexplained. Clone size and V and J calls were adopted from that table, with D and trimming inferred from the DNA. The sample yields under 150,000 clones; roughly 94% were counted once. Together, the top ten hold under 2% of the sample.

Note on this clone: Its target antigen remains unknown. No much larger clone is present one base from it, and per-base qualities are unavailable.

CDR3 length: 10 amino acids, cysteine to phenylalanine. The retained sequence is limited to the CDR3, 30 bases, with the frame set at the first base. Taken from the germline V gene, the CDR1 and CDR2 loops are SGHVS and FQNEAQ. V is cut by 4 bases and J by 13 bases, and the space between the germline ends is 8 bases. Sorted unstimulated T cells and proliferating T cells recovered from mixed lymphocyte reactions were subjected to TCRbeta CDR3 sequencing. Fresh whole blood from roughly ten HLA-typed healthy donors was used to isolate PBMCs. To map where alloreactive clones came from, unstimulated CD4+ non-regulatory T cells were FACS-sorted.

The rearrangement joined TRBV7-8 to TRBJ2-1; no D segment can be confidently identified. Sequenced material: non-Treg CD4+ T cells sorted from blood. Interpreted using the paper, the cell subset or site label stands for: FACS-sorted unstimulated CD4+ non-regulatory T cells. The sequence was obtained from a human donor in good health. The DNA sequence is TGTGCCAGCAGCTCCGGAACCCAGTTCTTC. It is translated as CASSSGTQFF.